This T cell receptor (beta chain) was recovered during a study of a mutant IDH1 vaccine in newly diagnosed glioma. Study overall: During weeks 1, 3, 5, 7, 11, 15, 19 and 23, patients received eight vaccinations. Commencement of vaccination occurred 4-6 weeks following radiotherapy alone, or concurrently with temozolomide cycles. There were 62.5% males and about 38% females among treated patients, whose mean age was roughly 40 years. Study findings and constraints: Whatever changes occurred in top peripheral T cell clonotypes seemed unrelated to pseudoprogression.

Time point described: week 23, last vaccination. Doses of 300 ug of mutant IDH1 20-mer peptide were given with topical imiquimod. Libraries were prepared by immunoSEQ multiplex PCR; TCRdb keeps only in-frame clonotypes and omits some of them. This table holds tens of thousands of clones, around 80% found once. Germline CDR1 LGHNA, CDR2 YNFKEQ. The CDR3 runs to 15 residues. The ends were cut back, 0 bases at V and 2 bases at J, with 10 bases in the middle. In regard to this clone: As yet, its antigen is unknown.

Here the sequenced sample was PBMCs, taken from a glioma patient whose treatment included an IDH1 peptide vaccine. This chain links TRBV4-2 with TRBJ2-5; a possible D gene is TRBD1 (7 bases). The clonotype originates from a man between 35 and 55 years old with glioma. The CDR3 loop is CASSQDQGGQETQYF. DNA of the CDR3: TGTGCCAGCAGCCAAGACCAGGGGGGACAAGAGACCCAGTACTTC.